Following are 30 T cell receptor beta chains from one sample sequenced in a study of T cells in Graves' hyperthyroidism and ophthalmopathy. Amplification yielded TCR beta CDR3 regions, with RNA transcripts as the source. The TCR CDR3 was amplified in a first-round RT-PCR using the HTBI primer set. TCRdb re-called the multiplex PCR reads with MiXCR, one entry per CDR3 protein. The profile shows more than 500,000 distinct CDR3 sequences, about a sixth of them singletons. Material: blood. The receptors come from a woman aged 25 to 39 with Graves' hyperthyroidism.

In this sample, this clonotype turned up many times. V usage is TRBV29-1 and J usage is TRBJ2-5, with a possible D match to TRBD2 (6 bases). V was clipped by 8 bases and J by 7 bases, with 23 bases between them. Germline V CDR1 and CDR2: SQVTM, ANQGSEA. There are 14 residues in the CDR3. The CDR3 here is CSSMGGSAGATQYF. Here the CDR3 DNA reads TGCAGCTCCATGGGAGGTTCCGCCGGCGCGACCCAGTACTTC.

CDR3 residues: CASSPDGTGRYF. CDR3 nucleotides: TGTGCCAGCTCTCCCGACGGGACTGGGCGATATTTT. The rearrangement uses TRBV18 and TRBJ1-3; D possibly corresponds to TRBD1 (5 bases). There are 12 residues in the CDR3. The V gene lost 6 bases and the J gene lost 15 bases, with 18 bases spanning the gap. Germline V gene data show CDR1 as KGHSH and CDR2 as LQKENI.

In this sample, this clonotype turned up a few times. V gene TRBV4-1 combines with J gene TRBJ1-4; no definite D call. Trimming left V 4 bases short and J 15 bases short, with 18 bases between. Looked up from germline, CDR1 is MGHRA and CDR2 is YSYEKL. The CDR3 runs 13 residues. The CDR3 DNA sequence: TGCGCCAGCAGCCCGACCTTGCCTGAAAAGGTGTTTTTT. Its translation: CASSPTLPEKVFF.

This clonotype turned up a few times. The chain employs TRBV12-3 or TRBV12-4 and TRBJ2-2; no clear D gene. V was trimmed by 7 bases and J by 1 base, leaving 19 bases between them. There are 17 residues in the CDR3. The CDR3 DNA reads TGTGCCAGCACCCGGGCAAATCTCATAAGGAACACCGGGGAGCTGTTTTTT. Encoded protein: CASTRANLIRNTGELFF.

This clonotype showed up many times. This rearrangement joins TRBV6-2 or TRBV6-3 to TRBJ2-1; possible D gene TRBD1, 6 bases. Germline CDR1 and CDR2: MNHEY and SVGEGT. The V end lost 0 bases, the J end lost 0 bases, and 6 bases lay between the germline ends. The CDR3 has 15 residues. In nucleotides, the CDR3 is TGTGCCAGCAGTTACTCAGGGGGCTCCTACAATGAGCAGTTCTTC. Translated, it gives CASSYSGGSYNEQFF.

This clonotype occurred many times. CDR3 residues: CAWRRTGVSGYTF. The CDR3 DNA reads as TGTGCCTGGAGGAGGACAGGGGTGTCTGGCTACACCTTC. The chain is built from TRBV30 and TRBJ1-2; the match to TRBD1 covers 9 bases. The trim removed 3 bases at V and 7 bases at J, leaving 6 bases unmatched. The CDR3 has 13 residues. Germline assignment: CDR1 GTSNPN and CDR2 SVGIG (reference sequence).

This clonotype occurred many times. The V and J genes are TRBV20-1 and TRBJ1-1; D is unresolved. With 5 bases removed from V and 1 base from J, the gap between germline ends came to 8 bases. Germline V CDR1 and CDR2: DFQATT, SNEGSKA (reference sequence). This CDR3 comprises 12 residues. The CDR3 is CSAREGNTEAFF. The CDR3 DNA sequence: TGCAGTGCTCGGGAGGGGAACACTGAAGCTTTCTTT.

The rearrangement uses TRBV18 and TRBJ2-1; D may be TRBD1 or TRBD2 (6 bases each). From germline, CDR1 is KGHSH and CDR2 LQKENI. V was trimmed by 5 bases and J by 5 bases, leaving 10 bases between them. CDR3 size: 13 residues. The CDR3 protein is CASSAGHDNEQFF. In DNA form, the CDR3 reads TGTGCCAGCTCAGCGGGACACGACAATGAGCAGTTCTTC.

In the case of this clonotype: Being one base from a much bigger clone, this may be a read error. The J gene is TRBJ1-3, the V gene TRBV7-9; possibly TRBD1 for D (5 bases). The CDR3 is made up of 15 amino acids. Germline V gene data show CDR1 as SEHNR and CDR2 as FQNEAQ (reference sequence). CDR3 region: CASSSASGRGNTMYF. The CDR3 DNA reads TGTGCCAGCAGCTCTGCCTCAGGGAGGGGAAACACCATGTATTTT.

The chain couples TRBV12-3 or TRBV12-4 to TRBJ1-3; 7 positions match TRBD1. V was clipped by 1 base and J by 4 bases; unmatched bases: 1. The CDR3 is made up of 14 amino acids. Written as DNA, the CDR3 is TGTGCCAGCAGTTTAGAGACAGGGGGAAACACCATATATTTT. Translating gives CASSLETGGNTIYF.

The chain recombines TRBV9 with TRBJ2-5; D gene uncertain. Trimming cost V 4 bases and J 4 bases, with 11 bases left between them. The CDR3 has 13 amino acids. Per germline, CDR1 SGDLS and CDR2 YYNGEE. CDR3 sequence reads: CASSLTVRETQYF. In DNA form, the CDR3 reads TGTGCCAGCAGCCTTACGGTGCGAGAGACCCAGTACTTC.

This clonotype has ten or more counts. V usage is TRBV30 and J usage is TRBJ2-1; D is undetermined. The CDR3 runs 15 residues. CDR1 is GTSNPN and CDR2 is SVGIG in the germline V gene (reference sequence). Between the trimmed V and J ends, which lost 3 bases and 1 base, there was a span of 13 bases. CDR3 DNA sequence: TGTGCCTGGAGCCAGCCCAAAAGGTCCTACAATGAGCAGTTCTTC. Translation: CAWSQPKRSYNEQFF. Looking up the rest from reference TRBV30 and TRBJ2-1 gives the full variable domain: SQTIHQWPATLVQPVGSPLSLECTVEGTSNPNLYWYRQAAGRGLQLLFYSVGIGQISSEVPQNLSASRPQDRQFILSSKKLLLSDSGFYLCAWSQPKRSYNEQFFGPGTRLTVL.

In this sample, this clonotype turned up many times. The chain joins TRBV3-1 to TRBJ2-1; 9 positions agree with TRBD2. This CDR3 comprises 14 residues. The germline gives CDR1 LGHDT, CDR2 YNNKEL (reference sequence). V was clipped by 6 bases and J by 8 bases; unmatched bases: 8. This chain's CDR3 is CASRASGINDEQFF. DNA for the CDR3: TGTGCCAGCAGGGCTAGCGGGATTAACGATGAGCAGTTCTTC.

The chain employs TRBV4-1 and TRBJ1-5, with TRBD1 as a possible D gene (5 bases). The CDR3 loop spans 15 amino acids. Germline CDR1 and CDR2: MGHRA and YSYEKL. Trimming cost V 3 bases and J 3 bases, with 12 bases left between them. CDR3 nucleotide sequence: TGCGCCAGCAGCCAGACTAGACAGTACAATCAGCCCCAGCATTTT. Protein sequence: CASSQTRQYNQPQHF.

This clonotype was observed a handful of times. V is TRBV7-9 and J is TRBJ2-7, with 7 bases identical to TRBD1. Germline assignment: CDR1 SEHNR and CDR2 FQNEAQ (reference sequence). V was pared by 3 bases and J by 2 bases, with 4 bases of the junction left unmatched. The CDR3 spans 14 residues. The CDR3 region has the DNA TGTGCCAGCAGCTTCGAAGACAGGGCCTACGAGCAGTACTTC. Translating it yields CASSFEDRAYEQYF.

There are many counts of this clonotype. J is TRBJ2-1 and V is TRBV5-1; 7 bases are a match to TRBD2. In germline, CDR1 is SGHRS, CDR2 YFSETQ. With V trimmed by 5 bases and J by 2 bases, 7 bases remained unmatched. The CDR3 consists of 15 residues. CDR3 in DNA: TGCGCCAGCAGATTATCCAGCGGGACCTACAATGAGCAGTTCTTC. This encodes CASRLSSGTYNEQFF. Looking up the rest from reference TRBV5-1 and TRBJ2-1 gives the full variable domain: KAGVTQTPRYLIKTRGQQVTLSCSPISGHRSVSWYQQTPGQGLQFLFEYFSETQRNKGNFPGRFSGRQFSNSRSEMNVSTLELGDSALYLCASRLSSGTYNEQFFGPGTRLTVL.

This clonotype has a handful of counts. The chain is built from TRBV30 and TRBJ2-2; D unclear. Looked up from germline, CDR1 is GTSNPN and CDR2 is SVGIG (reference sequence). Deletions cut 3 bases from V and 3 bases from J, with 11 bases between. CDR3 length: 14 amino acids. The CDR3 DNA follows: TGTGCCTGGAGGCTTGTCCCCGACACCGGGGAGCTGTTTTTT. Translation: CAWRLVPDTGELFF.

The table lists this clonotype with a count of one. Lacking the conserved final phenylalanine or tryptophan, this CDR3 likely reflects a read error. The DNA is omitted, as the CDR3 cannot be located on it reliably, and the CDR3 follows TCRdb's listing. The chain uses TRBV3-1 and TRBJ2-5. CDR1 is LGHDT, CDR2 YNNKEL, per germline (reference sequence). From its first to its last residue, the CDR3 has 13 amino acids. This CDR3 reads CASSQGLQETKYL.

This clonotype was counted ten times or more. The chain carries TRBV5-1 and TRBJ2-1; D may be TRBD1 or TRBD2 (5 bases each). The CDR3 consists of 15 residues. Germline lookup yields CDR1 SGHRS and CDR2 YFSETQ. Deletions cut 1 base from V and 8 bases from J, with 16 bases between. The CDR3 DNA reads TGCGCCAGCAGCTTGCTATTAACGGGACCCGATGAGCAGTTCTTC. Translation: CASSLLLTGPDEQFF.

This clonotype was seen a few times. The chain carries TRBV7-9 and TRBJ2-3; D not resolved. The CDR3 loop spans 15 amino acids. V was pared by 5 bases and J by 2 bases, with 14 bases between. In germline, CDR1 is SEHNR, CDR2 FQNEAQ (reference sequence). The CDR3 DNA follows: TGTGCCAGCAGCCGATTGTCGACGGTCACAGATACGCAGTATTTT. Protein sequence: CASSRLSTVTDTQYF.

This clonotype appeared many times. The V and J genes are TRBV20-1 and TRBJ2-3, with TRBD1 matching over 8 bases. The CDR3 loop spans 12 amino acids. The germline CDR1 and CDR2 sequences are DFQATT and SNEGSKA (reference sequence). CDR3 DNA sequence: TGCTCCGGGACAGGAGGCGCAGATACGCAGTATTTT. It is translated as CSGTGGADTQYF.

This clonotype was recorded at least ten times. The CDR3 loop reads CSALPGLAGPKHEQYF. Here the CDR3 DNA reads TGCAGTGCGCTCCCGGGACTAGCGGGACCGAAGCACGAGCAGTACTTC. The chain recombines TRBV20-1 with TRBJ2-7; 13 nucleotides match TRBD2. This CDR3 has 16 residues. Germline V lookup: CDR1 DFQATT, CDR2 SNEGSKA (reference sequence). Trimming removed 6 bases from V and 5 bases from J; junction bases left unmatched: 13.

This clonotype was counted at least ten times. The V and J genes are TRBV5-1 and TRBJ2-5; D is undetermined. CDR1 SGHRS and CDR2 YFSETQ come from the germline V gene. This CDR3 is 13 amino acids long. Between the trimmed V and J ends, which lost 4 bases and 3 bases, there was a span of 10 bases. This CDR3 reads CASSRTAKETQYF. CDR3 nucleotides: TGCGCCAGCAGCCGTACAGCGAAAGAGACCCAGTACTTC. Together with reference TRBV5-1 and TRBJ2-5, the CDR3 gives the full variable domain: KAGVTQTPRYLIKTRGQQVTLSCSPISGHRSVSWYQQTPGQGLQFLFEYFSETQRNKGNFPGRFSGRQFSNSRSEMNVSTLELGDSALYLCASSRTAKETQYFGPGTRLLVL.

This clonotype was seen many times. The gene calls are TRBV27 and TRBJ2-5, with 9 bases identical to TRBD2. CDR1 and CDR2 from the germline V gene are MNHEY and SMNVEV (reference sequence). Unmatched junction bases numbered 5, after V lost 4 bases and J lost 5 bases. The CDR3 spans 14 residues. CDR3 protein: CASSSGTSMETQYF. Written as DNA, the CDR3 is TGTGCCAGCAGTTCCGGGACTAGCATGGAGACCCAGTACTTC.

This clonotype occurred many times. This chain joins TRBV12-3 or TRBV12-4 and TRBJ2-1; 7 bases fit TRBD2. This CDR3 is 15 amino acids long. Unmatched junction bases numbered 9, after V lost 8 bases and J lost 2 bases. The CDR3 reads CASGLGRGTYNEQFF. For the CDR3, the DNA is TGTGCCAGCGGGCTGGGGAGGGGTACCTACAATGAGCAGTTCTTC.

This clonotype was observed many times. The V gene is TRBV7-9, the J gene TRBJ2-7, with 9 bases identical to TRBD2. V lost 9 bases, J lost 3 bases, and 6 bases stayed unmatched. The CDR3 has 13 amino acids. CDR1 and CDR2 (germline): SEHNR, FQNEAQ (reference sequence). CDR3 protein: CASQAGGDYEQYF. The CDR3 nucleotides are TGTGCCAGTCAAGCGGGGGGAGACTACGAGCAGTACTTC.

The chain combines TRBV5-4 with TRBJ2-7, with TRBD1 matching 8 bases. Germline V lookup: CDR1 SGHNT, CDR2 YYREEE (reference sequence). The CDR3 has 14 amino acids. The V and J ends lost 5 bases and 2 bases, in that order; junction bases with no gene match: 6. CDR3 sequence: CASRHGQGTYEQYF. CDR3 nucleotides: TGTGCCAGCAGACATGGACAGGGAACCTACGAGCAGTACTTC.

This clonotype has just a few counts. The chain uses TRBV20-1 and TRBJ2-3, with 9 bases identical to TRBD2. The germline V gene has CDR1 DFQATT and CDR2 SNEGSKA (reference sequence). Trimming cost V 0 bases and J 4 bases; bases outside gene matches: 5. This CDR3 contains 15 residues. The CDR3 sequence: CSARDGGRGADTQYF. CDR3 DNA sequence: TGCAGTGCTAGAGATGGCGGGAGGGGGGCAGATACGCAGTATTTT.

The chain is built from TRBV28 and TRBJ1-5; 8 bases are shared with TRBD1. CDR3 length: 19 amino acids. Germline CDR1 MDHEN, CDR2 SYDVKM. Unmatched junction bases numbered 20, after V lost 6 bases and J lost 4 bases. CDR3: CASRSRDRLKITLNQPQHF. The CDR3 DNA reads as TGTGCCAGCAGATCCCGGGACAGGCTTAAAATAACCCTAAATCAGCCCCAGCATTTT.

The rearrangement links TRBV7-9 to TRBJ1-4, with D maybe TRBD1 (6 bases). Trimming took 10 bases from V and 8 from J, leaving 23 bases between them. CDR3 length: 15 amino acids. Germline loops: CDR1 SEHNR, CDR2 FQNEAQ (reference sequence). CDR3: CATTHSLEGEEKLFF. CDR3 DNA sequence: TGTGCCACCACGCACTCCCTCGAGGGGGAGGAAAAACTGTTTTTT.